One and the same sample provided the 15 T cell receptor beta chains below, sequenced in a study of cytomegalovirus exposure and HLA in healthy donors. Produced via immunoSEQ multiplex PCR; TCRdb's table is partial and in-frame only. The sample has 90,000 to 150,000 clones; 88% are singletons. Source material: PBMCs. The receptors stem from a woman aged 18-29 years in good health and CMV-seropositive.

The chain is built from TRBV7-9 and TRBJ1-6; TRBD1 is a possible D gene (6 bases). Trimming pared 2 bases from V and 7 bases from J, leaving 24 bases between. The CDR3 spans 19 residues. Looked up from germline, CDR1 is SEHNR and CDR2 is FQNEAQ (reference sequence). CDR3 in amino acids: CASSLSNVARGLINSPLHF. CDR3 coding DNA: TGTGCCAGCAGCTTAAGCAATGTGGCCAGGGGCCTAATCAATTCACCCCTCCACTTT.

The rearrangement joins TRBV11-3 to TRBJ2-2; the D gene is possibly TRBD1 (5 bases). The germline V gene encodes CDR1 SGHNT and CDR2 YENEEA. This CDR3 is 13 amino acids long. The germline V and J ends were trimmed by 7 bases and 2 bases, with 8 bases remaining between them. In nucleotides, the CDR3 is TGTGCCAGCAAAGGGGTTAACACCGGGGAGCTGTTTTTT. Amino acids: CASKGVNTGELFF. Full variable domain (missing parts from reference TRBV11-3 and TRBJ2-2): EAGVVQSPRYKIIEKKQPVAFWCNPISGHNTLYWYLQNLGQGPELLIRYENEEAVDDSQLPKDRFSAERLKGVDSTLKIQPAELGDSAVYLCASKGVNTGELFFGEGSRLTVL.

The V call is TRBV21-1, the J call TRBJ2-7; no check of the table's D call, TRBD1, against the DNA was made. TRBV21-1 corresponds to a pseudogene. The CDR3 runs to 17 residues. The CDR3 DNA follows: TGTGCCAGCAGCGCGCCCCCCGGGACAGGGGGCTCCTACGAGCAGTACTTC. Encoded protein: CASSAPPGTGGSYEQYF.

V gene TRBV30 combines with J gene TRBJ2-6; tentative D call: TRBD2 (5 bases). This CDR3 comprises 15 residues. In germline, CDR1 is GTSNPN, CDR2 SVGIG (reference sequence). V gave up 7 bases and J gave up 0 bases, with 13 bases separating them. The CDR3 sequence is CASRGSPSGANVLTF. CDR3 DNA: TGTGCCTCCCGCGGGTCACCCTCTGGGGCCAACGTCCTGACTTTC.

The chain links TRBV11-2 to TRBJ1-2; D remains ambiguous. Trimming cost V 0 bases and J 1 base, with 6 bases left between them. CDR3 length: 14 residues. Germline V gene sequence: CDR1 SGHAT, CDR2 FQNNGV. The CDR3 DNA is TGTGCCAGCAGCTTAGATACACGTAACTATGGCTACACCTTC. Its translation: CASSLDTRNYGYTF. The full variable domain, rest sourced from reference TRBV11-2 and TRBJ1-2, is EAGVAQSPRYKIIEKRQSVAFWCNPISGHATLYWYQQILGQGPKLLIQFQNNGVVDDSQLPKDRFSAERLKGVDSTLKIQPAKLEDSAVYLCASSLDTRNYGYTFGSGTRLTVV.

The chain's CDR3 is CASSRQGATYEQYF. In DNA, the CDR3 is TGTGCCAGCAGCCGACAGGGGGCGACCTACGAGCAGTACTTC. This chain connects TRBV7-9 to TRBJ2-7; 10 bases align to TRBD1. CDR1 and CDR2 from the germline V gene are SEHNR and FQNEAQ (reference sequence). V shed 5 bases, J shed 2 bases, and the junction held 3 bases outside the gene matches. This CDR3 has 14 residues.

In its sample, this clone was seen once. The chain couples TRBV5-1 to TRBJ2-7, with 12 bases aligning to TRBD2. There are 16 residues in the CDR3. Germline CDR1 is SGHRS and CDR2 is YFSETQ. Germline trimming cut 0 bases from V and 3 bases from J; bases unmatched to any gene: 4. CDR3 residues: CASSLGLAGVFYEQYF. The CDR3, as DNA: TGCGCCAGCAGCTTGGGACTAGCGGGGGTTTTCTACGAGCAGTACTTC.

The chain joins TRBV11-1 to TRBJ2-4, with TRBD1 matching over 8 bases. This CDR3 spans 17 amino acids. Germline-derived CDR1 and CDR2 are SGHAT and FQDESV (reference sequence). Trimming at V came to 6 bases and at J to 0 bases, leaving 10 bases not matched to a gene. CDR3 protein: CASSPTGQALAKNIQYF. In nucleotides, the CDR3 is TGTGCCAGCAGTCCGACGGGACAGGCTCTAGCCAAAAACATTCAGTACTTC.

The gene calls are TRBV25-1 and TRBJ2-5, with 8 bases fitting TRBD2. Germline assignment: CDR1 MGHDK and CDR2 SYGVNS. The J segment lost 3 bases and the V segment lost 1 base, leaving 4 bases of the junction unmatched. The CDR3 is 15 residues long. The CDR3 DNA follows: TGTGCCAGCAGTGAATCTACTAGCGGTGAAGAGACCCAGTACTTC. This translates into CASSESTSGEETQYF.

This chain joins TRBV4-2 and TRBJ2-7, with a possible D match to TRBD1 (5 bases). The CDR3 totals 13 residues. CDR1 LGHNA and CDR2 YNFKEQ come from the germline V gene. Trimming removed 5 bases at V and 5 bases at J, with 13 bases between. CDR3 nucleotide sequence: TGTGCCAGCAGCATAGCACAGGCCGACGAGCAGTACTTC. This codes for CASSIAQADEQYF.

The V call is TRBV2, the J call TRBJ2-7; 7 positions match TRBD2. This CDR3 is built from 17 residues. Germline CDR1 reads SNHLY; CDR2 reads FYNNEI. V shed 4 bases, J shed 1 base, and the junction held 13 bases outside the gene matches. DNA of the CDR3: TGTGCCAGCAGTGGCTCAGGAGCGGGGAGGCCATCCTACGAGCAGTACTTC. This translates into CASSGSGAGRPSYEQYF. Full variable domain (rest looked up from reference TRBV2 and TRBJ2-7): EPEVTQTPSHQVTQMGQEVILRCVPISNHLYFYWYRQILGQKVEFLVSFYNNEISEKSEIFDDQFSVERPDGSNFTLKIRSTKLEDSAMYFCASSGSGAGRPSYEQYFGPGTRLTVT.

The rearrangement links TRBV2 to TRBJ1-2; D is ambiguous. In germline, CDR1 is SNHLY, CDR2 FYNNEI. This CDR3 spans 14 amino acids. V was clipped by 5 bases and J by 3 bases, with 13 bases between them. CDR3 sequence: CASSTSRSDYGYTF. The CDR3 coding sequence is TGTGCCAGCAGTACATCTAGGTCGGACTATGGCTACACCTTC.

J is TRBJ1-1 and V is TRBV14; 10 bases align to TRBD1. Germline loops: CDR1 SGHDN, CDR2 FVKESK. V trimming: 4 bases; J trimming: 6 bases; junction bases outside the gene matches: 8. The CDR3 has 15 residues. The CDR3 loop is CASSLDRGITSEAFF. The DNA for the CDR3 is TGTGCCAGCAGCCTGGACAGGGGGATTACCTCTGAAGCTTTCTTT.

A note on this clone: The junction and the germline gene differ at one end; a read error may be behind it. This chain connects TRBV7-7 to TRBJ2-7, with no clear D. CDR1 and CDR2 (germline): SSHAT, FNYEAQ (reference sequence). CDR3 size: 13 residues. This CDR3 is CASSLGPQYEQYF. CDR3 nucleotide sequence: TGTGCTAGCAGCTTAGGGCCGCAGTACGAGCAGTACTTC.

In nucleotides, the CDR3 is TGTGCCACCGCGGAGGGAAGACAAGAGACCCAGTACTTC. This gives the protein CATAEGRQETQYF. J is TRBJ2-5 and V is TRBV6-5; D perhaps matches TRBD2 (6 bases). Germline values: CDR1 MNHEY, CDR2 SVGAGI. This CDR3 has 13 residues. V was clipped by 10 bases and J by 2 bases, with 14 bases between them.